A selection of T cell receptor beta chains follows, all from one sample in a study of sequential checkpoint blockade in melanoma. Profiling relied on immunoSEQ multiplex PCR, and the TCRdb table lists in-frame clones only, not all of them. The profile shows 2,200 or so clones, approximately 64% of them singletons. The material was CD8+ T cells sorted from blood (inferred from file names), obtained from a patient given nivolumab and ipilimumab in sequence. These receptor sequences come from a human patient with melanoma. Some clones in this sample may be carry-over from other donors' samples. Each CDR3 is given with its conserved first and last residue. The order of the fields is J gene, D gene, V gene, CDR3 length, clone size, CDR3 protein, CDR3 DNA. A D gene is named only where the DNA matches it firmly. For some rows the clone size is stated as once, few or many, or as a class when expanded; others skip it.

TRBJ1-1,.,TRBV5-5,15,few,CASSQQDNMNTEAFF,TGTGCCAGCAGCCAGCAGGACAACATGAACACTGAAGCTTTCTTT
TRBJ2-7,.,TRBV7-2,19,few,CASSLVSFGGDRSSYEQYF,TGTGCCAGCAGCTTAGTCTCGTTTGGGGGGGACAGGAGCTCCTACGAGCAGTACTTC
TRBJ1-3,.,TRBV5-3,18,.,CARSLVGRERRFGNTIYF,TGTGCCAGAAGCTTGGTAGGCAGGGAAAGACGATTTGGAAACACCATATATTTT
TRBJ1-5,.,TRBV15,14,few,CATSRDSSYQPQHF,TGTGCCACCAGCAGGGACAGCTCATATCAGCCCCAGCATTTT
TRBJ2-7,TRBD2,TRBV7-2,16,.,CASSLYTSGGAYEQYF,TGTGCCAGCAGCTTATACACTAGCGGGGGGGCCTACGAGCAGTACTTC
TRBJ1-2,TRBD1,TRBV9,14,.,CASSATGGDYGYTF,TGTGCCAGCAGCGCAACAGGGGGGGACTATGGCTACACCTTC
TRBJ2-7,.,TRBV19,12,few,CASKGDDYEQYF,TGTGCCAGTAAGGGAGACGATTACGAGCAGTACTTC
TRBJ2-7,TRBD1,TRBV13,14,.,CASSLGQGAMEQYF,TGTGCCAGCAGCCTGGGACAGGGGGCGATGGAGCAGTACTTC
TRBJ1-2,TRBD1,TRBV6-1,14,.,CASRKMTGLHGYTF,TGTGCCAGCAGGAAAATGACAGGGTTGCATGGCTACACCTTC
TRBJ1-2,TRBD1,TRBV27,14,few,CASSSPDRAYGYTF,TGTGCCAGCAGTTCCCCCGACAGGGCCTATGGCTACACCTTC
TRBJ2-7,TRBD1,TRBV5-4,15,.,CASSPGTGEGYEQYF,TGCGCCAGCAGCCCCGGGACAGGAGAAGGCTACGAGCAGTACTTC
TRBJ2-7,TRBD1,TRBV7-9,16,.,CASSPPTGAKTYEQYF,TGTGCCAGCAGCCCACCGACAGGGGCAAAGACCTACGAGCAGTACTTC
TRBJ1-6,.,TRBV28,18,.,CASSTHSRGGSYNSPLHF,TGTGCCAGCAGTACCCACAGTAGAGGGGGCTCCTATAATTCACCCCTCCACTTT
TRBJ1-5,.,TRBV10-1,13,.,CASSELGFGPQHF,TGCGCCAGCAGTGAACTCGGGTTTGGGCCCCAGCATTTT
TRBJ2-7,.,TRBV5-1,17,.,CASSLGLGRGRSYEQYF,TGCGCCAGCAGCTTGGGGTTGGGCAGGGGTCGATCCTACGAGCAGTACTTC
TRBJ1-1,.,TRBV27,14,few,CASSFGGMNTEAFF,TGTGCCAGCAGTTTCGGCGGCATGAACACTGAAGCTTTCTTT
TRBJ1-2,TRBD1,TRBV27,12,few,CASSEGGRGYTF,TGTGCCAGCAGTGAAGGGGGCCGGGGCTACACCTTC
TRBJ1-1,.,TRBV25-1,17,.,CASSTHPGPGMNTEAFF,TGTGCCAGCAGTACCCACCCAGGCCCAGGGATGAACACTGAAGCTTTCTTT
TRBJ1-2,.,TRBV4-1,13,.,CASSWEGSYGYTF,TGCGCCAGCAGCTGGGAGGGAAGCTATGGCTACACCTTC
TRBJ1-1,.,TRBV7-3,14,.,CASSRGLLGTEAFF,TGTGCCAGCAGCCGAGGGCTGCTGGGAACTGAAGCTTTCTTT
TRBJ1-1,.,TRBV2,12,.,CAIRQGTTEAFF,TGTGCCATTCGTCAGGGTACAACTGAAGCTTTCTTT
TRBJ2-7,TRBD1,TRBV5-1,14,.,CASSADRDYGEQYF,TGCGCCAGCAGCGCAGACAGGGATTATGGCGAGCAGTACTTC
TRBJ2-7,.,TRBV25-1,14,few,CASSDRRGHYEQYF,TGTGCCAGCAGTGACAGGAGGGGTCACTACGAGCAGTACTTC
TRBJ1-5,.,TRBV9,14,.,CASSVGGPNQPQHF,TGTGCCAGCAGCGTAGGAGGGCCAAATCAGCCCCAGCATTTT
TRBJ1-3,.,TRBV4-3,17,medium-sized,CASSQRYGGRTGNTIYF,TGCGCCAGCAGCCAACGGTACGGAGGCAGGACTGGAAACACCATATATTTT
TRBJ2-7,.,TRBV7-2,13,.,CASSFAGLYEQYF,TGTGCCAGCAGCTTTGCAGGCCTCTACGAGCAGTACTTC
TRBJ2-7,TRBD1,TRBV6-5,16,.,CASSYSGRQGAYEQYF,TGTGCCAGCAGTTACTCGGGTAGACAGGGGGCCTACGAGCAGTACTTC